Described below is a single TCR beta chain sequence and its context. Its specificity is unknown. This entry belongs to a study of lymphopenia after photon versus proton radiotherapy. Whole-study results and caveats: Larger post-nadir TCR diversity loss correlated inversely with survival in deceased patients. After lymphocyte nadir, photon-treated repertoires showed oligoclonal expansion, especially CD8+ Temra.

V lost 0 bases and J lost 1, with 7 bases in between. The CDR3 sequence is 15 residues long. Per the germline V gene, CDR1 is SGHDT and CDR2 is YYEEEE. Assay: immunoSEQ multiplex PCR; the TCRdb copy retains only in-frame clones and omits some. The sample has 55,000 to 70,000 clones, approximately 87% seen once. The sample was peripheral blood, taken from a patient treated with proton-based radiotherapy. The receptor was isolated from a man older than 75 with esophageal cancer. The V call is TRBV5-6, the J call TRBJ2-2; D not certain. CDR3 region: CASSLAAKNTGELFF. The CDR3 DNA sequence: TGTGCCAGCAGCTTGGCCGCCAAGAACACCGGGGAGCTGTTTTTT.